Each of the 25 T cell receptor beta chains below was sequenced from the same sample in a study of blood T cell repertoires in COVID-19 (TCRdb year 2020). Library method: the immunoSEQ multiplex PCR assay. TCRdb obtained this table from immuneACCESS and retained in-frame rearrangements with V and J assigned. These tables miss some clones; where compared with another copy, unresolved V genes account for less than half of the shortfall, and the remainder is unexplained. This sample has tens of thousands of clones in its table, and about 80% of those were observed once. The ten largest clonotypes hold 40% to 60% of the sample. The sample consisted of peripheral blood. The source is a human donor in a cohort sampled during active COVID-19.

The chain joins TRBV6-1 to TRBJ1-5; 7 bases match TRBD1. This CDR3 region has 16 residues. V gave up 3 bases and J gave up 9 bases; unmatched junction bases: 14. The V gene's germline CDR1 is MNHNS and CDR2 SASEGT. DNA for the CDR3: TGTGCCAGCAGTGACAACCTCGGCAGGGGGAGTAGGCCCCAGCATTTT. This gives the protein CASSDNLGRGSRPQHF.

This clone was detected ten times or more. This chain connects TRBV28 to TRBJ1-2, with 9 nucleotides matching TRBD1. The CDR3 length is 13 residues. Trimming at V came to 6 bases and at J to 8 bases, leaving 7 bases not matched to a gene. Germline-derived CDR1 and CDR2 are MDHEN and SYDVKM. The CDR3 DNA reads TGTGCCAGCAGCCCGGGGACAGGGAAAGGCTACACCTTC. It codes for CASSPGTGKGYTF.

The rearrangement links TRBV5-8 to TRBJ1-2; the D is unclear. There are 16 residues in the CDR3. V was shortened by 0 bases and J by 0 bases, with 12 bases between the two germline ends. From germline, CDR1 is SGHTS and CDR2 YDEGEE. The CDR3 bases are TGTGCCAGCAGCTTGGTTTTGGGTGCGGCTAACTATGGCTACACCTTC. Translation gives CASSLVLGAANYGYTF.

This clone has only one observation. This chain links TRBV10-2 with TRBJ2-1, with TRBD2 identical over 7 bases. Trimming removed 0 bases from V and 7 bases from J; junction bases left unmatched: 12. The germline V gene has CDR1 WSHSY and CDR2 SAAADI. The CDR3 consists of 17 residues. The CDR3 loop reads CASSESQASGIENEQFF. CDR3 in DNA: TGCGCCAGCAGTGAGTCGCAGGCTAGCGGAATCGAGAATGAGCAGTTCTTC.

This sequence joins TRBV13 and TRBJ2-2; weak D call: TRBD2 (5 bases). V was cut by 6 bases and J by 7 bases, with 18 bases left in between. Germline CDR1 PRHDT, CDR2 FYEKMQ (reference sequence). The CDR3 spans 15 residues. This CDR3 reads CASSSRSGMSGELFF. The DNA of the CDR3 is TGTGCCAGCAGTTCGCGGTCGGGGATGAGCGGGGAGCTGTTTTTT.

Only a few counts were recorded for this clone. The rearrangement uses TRBV9 and TRBJ2-3, with D maybe TRBD2 (5 bases). This CDR3 contains 17 residues. CDR1 and CDR2 (germline): SGDLS, YYNGEE. The germline V and J ends were trimmed by 5 bases and 6 bases, with 25 bases remaining between them. CDR3 in amino acids: CASSNHGIGRERDTQYF. The CDR3 DNA reads as TGTGCCAGCAGTAACCACGGGATCGGACGGGAAAGGGATACGCAGTATTTT.

Sample share makes this clone medium-sized (0.01 to 0.1%). The chain recombines TRBV27 with TRBJ2-3; 8 nucleotides align to TRBD2. CDR3 size: 15 residues. Germline V gives CDR1 MNHEY, CDR2 SMNVEV (reference sequence). V lost 5 bases and J lost 0; bases outside the gene matches: 4. The CDR3: CASSPGLASTDTQYF. CDR3 nucleotides: TGTGCCAGCAGTCCTGGACTAGCTAGCACAGATACGCAGTATTTT.

V and J are TRBV19 and TRBJ2-1; 8 bases line up with TRBD1. Germline assignment: CDR1 LNHDA and CDR2 SQIVND (reference sequence). Trimming took 6 bases from V and 5 from J; bases not matched to a gene: 9. The CDR3 spans 15 residues. This CDR3 reads CASRTGQGPHNEQFF. CDR3 nucleotides: TGTGCCAGTAGAACTGGACAGGGCCCCCACAATGAGCAGTTCTTC.

This clone is a singleton in its sample. The V call is TRBV29-1, the J call TRBJ2-1; D is perhaps TRBD1 (6 bases). The germline CDR1 and CDR2 sequences are SQVTM and ANQGSEA. The CDR3 extends over 13 amino acids. The V gene lost 2 bases and the J gene lost 6 bases, with 11 bases spanning the gap. The CDR3 coding sequence is TGCAGCGTTGAATCAGGGGTTGCCAATGAGCAGTTCTTC. It encodes CSVESGVANEQFF.

This clone was observed many times. The rearrangement uses TRBV28 and TRBJ1-3; the D is unclear. CDR3 length: 13 residues. Germline V CDR1 and CDR2: MDHEN, SYDVKM. V lost 6 bases and J lost 4, with 10 bases in between. Written as DNA, the CDR3 is TGTGCCAGCAGAATAATCGAGGGAAACACCATATATTTT. It codes for CASRIIEGNTIYF.

The rearrangement uses TRBV7-3 and TRBJ2-3; 12 positions agree with TRBD2. V shed 5 bases and J 2 bases; nucleotides not matched to a gene: 5. This CDR3 has 16 amino acids. Germline V gene sequence: CDR1 SGHTA, CDR2 FQGTGA. CDR3 DNA sequence: TGTGCCAGCAGCCCCGGACTAGCGGGGTACACAGATACGCAGTATTTT. Protein: CASSPGLAGYTDTQYF.

This rearrangement joins TRBV27 to TRBJ1-5; perhaps TRBD1 as D (6 bases). The CDR3 totals 17 residues. Germline values: CDR1 MNHEY, CDR2 SMNVEV (reference sequence). The ends were cut back, 4 bases at V and 0 bases at J, with 16 bases in the middle. CDR3 bases: TGTGCCAGCAGTTCCTACAGGGCCTTATATAGCAATCAGCCCCAGCATTTT. This codes for CASSSYRALYSNQPQHF.

The chain is built from TRBV21-1 and TRBJ1-1; the D segment call TRBD1 is taken from the table without a DNA check. TRBV21-1 is listed as a pseudogene. The CDR3 is 15 amino acids. This chain's CDR3 is CASSPRLGVDTEAFF. The CDR3 coding sequence is TGTGCCAGCAGTCCACGCCTAGGGGTAGACACTGAAGCTTTCTTT.

The count of this clone is one. The V call is TRBV5-6, the J call TRBJ2-3; D call uncertain. Germline lookup yields CDR1 SGHDT and CDR2 YYEEEE. The CDR3 is 16 amino acids. V was cut by 0 bases and J by 6 bases, with 17 bases left in between. CDR3 nucleotide sequence: TGTGCCAGCAGCTTGGGTGGCAGCCACCCCGGGGATACGCAGTATTTT. It codes for CASSLGGSHPGDTQYF.

The rearrangement uses TRBV2 and TRBJ2-3, with TRBD2 matching 8 bases. Germline CDR1 reads SNHLY; CDR2 reads FYNNEI. This CDR3 is 16 amino acids long. The V gene end was trimmed by 6 bases and the J gene end by 5 bases; junction bases not matched to a gene: 13. CDR3: CASRERAGVGGDTQYF. The CDR3 coding sequence is TGTGCCAGCAGGGAGAGAGCGGGAGTGGGGGGAGATACGCAGTATTTT.

This chain uses TRBV5-6 with TRBJ2-2; D is ambiguous. Germline values: CDR1 SGHDT, CDR2 YYEEEE. The CDR3 totals 15 residues. Deletions cut 1 base from V and 2 bases from J, with 9 bases between. CDR3 protein: CASSLYEANTGELFF. CDR3 coding DNA: TGTGCCAGCAGCTTGTATGAGGCCAACACCGGGGAGCTGTTTTTT. The full variable domain, with the rest looked up from reference TRBV5-6 and TRBJ2-2, is DAGVTQSPTHLIKTRGQQVTLRCSPKSGHDTVSWYQQALGQGPQFIFQYYEEEERQRGNFPDRFSGHQFPNYSSELNVNALLLGDSALYLCASSLYEANTGELFFGEGSRLTVL.

V gene TRBV6-5 combines with J gene TRBJ2-3, with a tentative D call TRBD2 (5 bases). CDR1 MNHEY and CDR2 SVGAGI come from the germline V gene. This CDR3 spans 16 amino acids. Deletions cut 2 bases from V and 4 bases from J, with 16 bases between. CDR3: CASSYDPGVRADTQYF. CDR3 in DNA: TGTGCCAGCAGTTACGACCCCGGGGTGAGGGCAGATACGCAGTATTTT.

The sample holds a few counts of this clone. The rearrangement uses TRBV3-1 (or the pseudogene TRBV3-2) and TRBJ1-1; D is perhaps TRBD1 (5 bases). Germline CDR1 reads LGHDT; CDR2 reads YNNKEL (reference sequence). The V end lost 0 bases, the J end lost 5 bases, and 13 bases lay between the germline ends. CDR3 length: 15 amino acids. This chain's CDR3 is CASSQDVGHLTEAFF. The CDR3, as DNA: TGTGCCAGCAGCCAAGACGTAGGACACCTTACTGAAGCTTTCTTT.

This CDR3 is CASSQGAYEQYF. DNA for the CDR3: TGTGCCAGCTCGCAGGGGGCGTACGAGCAGTACTTC. The chain has TRBV6-6 and TRBJ2-7, with TRBD1 identical over 8 bases. The CDR3 runs 12 residues. J was trimmed by 4 bases and V by 8 bases; bases with no gene match: 4. Germline V gene sequence: CDR1 MNHNY, CDR2 SVGAGI (reference sequence).

There are a few counts of this clone. The chain carries TRBV3-1 (or the pseudogene TRBV3-2) and TRBJ2-1; D is unresolved. CDR3 length: 12 residues. With 3 bases removed from V and 5 bases from J, the gap between germline ends came to 5 bases. In germline, CDR1 is LGHDT, CDR2 YNNKEL (reference sequence). For the CDR3, the DNA is TGTGCCAGCAGCCAGAGAGACAATGAGCAGTTCTTC. It encodes CASSQRDNEQFF.

The rearrangement joins TRBV28 to TRBJ2-7; TRBD2 matches at 7 bases. Looked up from germline, CDR1 is MDHEN and CDR2 is SYDVKM. This CDR3 comprises 15 residues. Losses at the gene ends were 5 bases for V and 6 bases for J; bases not matched to a gene: 13. The CDR3 protein is CASSVEVGEGSEQYF. The CDR3 bases are TGTGCCAGCAGTGTGGAGGTGGGGGAGGGATCCGAGCAGTACTTC.

The chain links TRBV25-1 to TRBJ2-1, with TRBD2 as a possible D gene (6 bases). This CDR3 spans 15 amino acids. Germline CDR1 and CDR2: MGHDK and SYGVNS. The V gene lost 2 bases and the J gene lost 7 bases, with 15 bases spanning the gap. CDR3 DNA: TGTGCCAGCAGTGAACCCGACACCGGGGGTAATGAGCAGTTCTTC. This encodes CASSEPDTGGNEQFF.

The rearrangement links TRBV6-5 to TRBJ2-1; TRBD2 aligns across 9 bases. Germline values: CDR1 MNHEY, CDR2 SVGAGI. The J segment lost 8 bases and the V segment lost 7 bases, leaving 6 bases of the junction unmatched. The CDR3 length is 13 residues. The DNA for the CDR3 is TGTGCCAGCACCGGGACTAGCTTGGATGAGCAGTTCTTC. Translating it yields CASTGTSLDEQFF.

The chain is built from TRBV7-9 and TRBJ2-2; weak D call: TRBD2 (6 bases). Germline loops: CDR1 SEHNR, CDR2 FQNEAQ (reference sequence). V lost 7 bases and J lost 4, with 10 bases in between. The CDR3 is 13 amino acids. The CDR3 nucleotides are TGTGCCAGCACCCCCGGGGGCACCGGGGAGCTGTTTTTT. It translates to CASTPGGTGELFF.

This clone was found a few times. The chain links TRBV4-2 to TRBJ1-6, with 10 nucleotides matching TRBD1. The CDR3 has 15 amino acids. The V gene's germline CDR1 is LGHNA and CDR2 YNFKEQ. After removal of 6 bases from V and 7 bases from J, the junction contained 6 bases not matched to a gene. The CDR3 reads CASSVRTGGNSPLHF. CDR3 nucleotide sequence: TGTGCCAGCAGTGTTAGGACAGGGGGGAATTCACCCCTCCACTTT.